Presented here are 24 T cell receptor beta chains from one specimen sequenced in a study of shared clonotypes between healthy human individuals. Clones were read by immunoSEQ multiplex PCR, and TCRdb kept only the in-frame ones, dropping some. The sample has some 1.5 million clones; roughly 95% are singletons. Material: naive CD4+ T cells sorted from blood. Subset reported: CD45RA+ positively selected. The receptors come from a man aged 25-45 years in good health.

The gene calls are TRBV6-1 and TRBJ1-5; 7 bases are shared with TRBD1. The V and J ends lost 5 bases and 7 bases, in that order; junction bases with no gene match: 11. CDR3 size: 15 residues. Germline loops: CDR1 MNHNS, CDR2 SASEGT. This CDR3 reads CASSTQTGSGQPQHF. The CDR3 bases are TGTGCCAGCAGTACGCAGACAGGGTCAGGACAGCCCCAGCATTTT.

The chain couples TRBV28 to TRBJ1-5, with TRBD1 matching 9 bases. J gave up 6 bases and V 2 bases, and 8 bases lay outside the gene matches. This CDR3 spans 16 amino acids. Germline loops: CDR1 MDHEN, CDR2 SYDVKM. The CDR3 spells CASSLPIMTGGQPQHF. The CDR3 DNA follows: TGTGCCAGCAGTTTACCGATCATGACAGGGGGTCAGCCCCAGCATTTT.

CDR3 region: CAISPADGELFF. CDR3 nucleotide sequence: TGTGCCATCAGCCCCGCCGACGGGGAGCTGTTTTTT. The rearrangement joins TRBV10-3 to TRBJ2-2; no reliable D call. Germline V gene lookup returns CDR1 ENHRY and CDR2 SYGVKD. This CDR3 is built from 12 residues. Trimming took 6 bases from V and 7 from J, leaving 9 bases between them.

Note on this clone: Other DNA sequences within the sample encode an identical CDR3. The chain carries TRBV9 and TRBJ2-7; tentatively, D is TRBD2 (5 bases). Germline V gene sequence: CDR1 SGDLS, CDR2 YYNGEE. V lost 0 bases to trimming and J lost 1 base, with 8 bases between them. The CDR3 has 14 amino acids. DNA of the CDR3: TGTGCCAGCAGCGTAGGAGGGAGTTCCTACGAGCAGTACTTC. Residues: CASSVGGSSYEQYF.

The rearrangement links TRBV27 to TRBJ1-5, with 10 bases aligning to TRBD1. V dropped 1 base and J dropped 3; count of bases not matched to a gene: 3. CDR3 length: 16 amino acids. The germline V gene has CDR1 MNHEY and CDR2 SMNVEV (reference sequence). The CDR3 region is CASSLLGQGLNQPQHF. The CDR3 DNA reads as TGTGCCAGCAGTTTATTGGGACAGGGGCTCAATCAGCCCCAGCATTTT.

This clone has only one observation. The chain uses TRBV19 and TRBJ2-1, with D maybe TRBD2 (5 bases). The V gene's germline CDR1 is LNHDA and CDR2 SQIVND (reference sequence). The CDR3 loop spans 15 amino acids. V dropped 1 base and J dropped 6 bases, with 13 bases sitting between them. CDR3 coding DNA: TGTGCCAGTAGTATAGGTTTAGCGTGGGGCAATGAGCAGTTCTTC. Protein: CASSIGLAWGNEQFF.

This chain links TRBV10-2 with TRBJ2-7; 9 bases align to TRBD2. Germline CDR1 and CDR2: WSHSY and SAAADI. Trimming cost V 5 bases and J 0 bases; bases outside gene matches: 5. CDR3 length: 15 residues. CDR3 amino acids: CASSLGLAISYEQYF. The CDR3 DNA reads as TGCGCCAGCAGTTTGGGACTAGCAATCTCCTACGAGCAGTACTTC.

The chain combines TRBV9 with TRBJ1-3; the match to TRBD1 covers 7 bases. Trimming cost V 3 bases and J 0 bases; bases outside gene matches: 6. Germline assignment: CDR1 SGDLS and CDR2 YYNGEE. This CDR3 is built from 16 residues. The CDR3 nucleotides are TGTGCCAGCAGCGCCCGGACAGGCCACTCTGGAAACACCATATATTTT. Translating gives CASSARTGHSGNTIYF.

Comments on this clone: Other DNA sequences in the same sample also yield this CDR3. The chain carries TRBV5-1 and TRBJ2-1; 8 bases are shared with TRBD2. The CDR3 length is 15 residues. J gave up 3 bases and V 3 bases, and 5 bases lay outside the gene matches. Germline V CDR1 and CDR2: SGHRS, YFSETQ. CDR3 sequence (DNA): TGCGCCAGCAGCTCGTCCGGGACTAGCTACAATGAGCAGTTCTTC. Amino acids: CASSSSGTSYNEQFF.

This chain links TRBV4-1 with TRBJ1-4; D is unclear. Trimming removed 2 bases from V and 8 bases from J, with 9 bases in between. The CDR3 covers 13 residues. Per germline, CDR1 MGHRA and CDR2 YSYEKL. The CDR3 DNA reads TGCGCCAGCAGCCAACTGCAGACCGAAAAACTGTTTTTT. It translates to CASSQLQTEKLFF.

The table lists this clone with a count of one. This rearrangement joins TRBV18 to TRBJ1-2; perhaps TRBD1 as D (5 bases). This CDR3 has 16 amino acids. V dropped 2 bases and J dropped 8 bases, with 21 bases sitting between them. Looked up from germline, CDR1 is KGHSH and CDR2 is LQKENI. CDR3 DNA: TGTGCCAGCTCACCATATTTGGGAGACGGGGCGAGGGGCTACACCTTC. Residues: CASSPYLGDGARGYTF.

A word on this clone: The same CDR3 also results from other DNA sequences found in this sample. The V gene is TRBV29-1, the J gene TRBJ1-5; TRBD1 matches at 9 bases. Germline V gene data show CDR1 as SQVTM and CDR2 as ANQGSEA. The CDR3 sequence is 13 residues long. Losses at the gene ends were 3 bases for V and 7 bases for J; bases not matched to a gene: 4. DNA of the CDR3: TGCAGCGTTGAGGGGACAGGGAACCAGCCCCAGCATTTT. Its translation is CSVEGTGNQPQHF.

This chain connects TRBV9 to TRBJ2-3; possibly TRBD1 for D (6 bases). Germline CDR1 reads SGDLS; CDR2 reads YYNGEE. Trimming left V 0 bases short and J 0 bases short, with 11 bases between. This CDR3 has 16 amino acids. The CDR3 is CASSVGRGFSTDTQYF. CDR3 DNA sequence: TGTGCCAGCAGCGTAGGCAGGGGATTTAGCACAGATACGCAGTATTTT.

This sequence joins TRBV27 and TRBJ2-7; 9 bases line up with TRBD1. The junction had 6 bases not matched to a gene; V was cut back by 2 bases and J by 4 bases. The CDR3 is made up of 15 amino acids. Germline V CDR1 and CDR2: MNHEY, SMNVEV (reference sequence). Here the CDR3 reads CASSLMGQGPYEQYF. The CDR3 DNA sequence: TGTGCCAGCAGTTTAATGGGACAGGGACCATACGAGCAGTACTTC.

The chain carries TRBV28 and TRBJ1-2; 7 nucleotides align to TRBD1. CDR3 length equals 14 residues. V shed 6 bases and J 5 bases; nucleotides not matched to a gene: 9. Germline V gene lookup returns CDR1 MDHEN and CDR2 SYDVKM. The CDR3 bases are TGTGCCAGCAGATCCACAGGGGCGGCATATGGCTACACCTTC. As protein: CASRSTGAAYGYTF.

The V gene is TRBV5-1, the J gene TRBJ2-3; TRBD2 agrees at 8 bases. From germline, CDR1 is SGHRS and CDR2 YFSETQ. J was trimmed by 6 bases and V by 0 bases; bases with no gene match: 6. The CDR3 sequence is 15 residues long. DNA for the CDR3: TGCGCCAGCAGCTTGGCGTCTAGCGGGCACGATACGCAGTATTTT. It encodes CASSLASSGHDTQYF.

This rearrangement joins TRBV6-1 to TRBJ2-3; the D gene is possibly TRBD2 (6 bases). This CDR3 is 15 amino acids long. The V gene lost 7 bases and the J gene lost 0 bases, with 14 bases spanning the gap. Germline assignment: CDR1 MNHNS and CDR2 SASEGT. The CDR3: CASTLEGTSTDTQYF. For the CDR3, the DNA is TGTGCCAGCACCTTGGAGGGGACTAGCACAGATACGCAGTATTTT.

CDR3 region: CASSYPETSGRYEQFF. In DNA form, the CDR3 reads TGTGCCAGCAGTTACCCGGAGACTAGCGGGAGATATGAGCAGTTCTTC. The chain couples TRBV6-5 to TRBJ2-1, with 12 bases that match TRBD2. V was clipped by 2 bases and J by 8 bases; unmatched bases: 7. Germline-derived CDR1 and CDR2 are MNHEY and SVGAGI. This CDR3 is 16 amino acids long.

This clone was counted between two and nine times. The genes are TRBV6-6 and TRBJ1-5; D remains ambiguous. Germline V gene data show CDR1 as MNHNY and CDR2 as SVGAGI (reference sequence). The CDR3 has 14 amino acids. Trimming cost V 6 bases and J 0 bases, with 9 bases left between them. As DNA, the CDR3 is TGTGCCAGCAGCCTCGGGCCTAGCAATCAGCCCCAGCATTTT. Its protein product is CASSLGPSNQPQHF.

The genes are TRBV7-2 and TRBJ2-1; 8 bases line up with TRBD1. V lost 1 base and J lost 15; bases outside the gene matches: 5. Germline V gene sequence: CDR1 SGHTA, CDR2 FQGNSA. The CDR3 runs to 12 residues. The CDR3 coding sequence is TGTGCCAGCAGCTTAGGACAGGGGAGGACGTTCTTC. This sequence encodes CASSLGQGRTFF.

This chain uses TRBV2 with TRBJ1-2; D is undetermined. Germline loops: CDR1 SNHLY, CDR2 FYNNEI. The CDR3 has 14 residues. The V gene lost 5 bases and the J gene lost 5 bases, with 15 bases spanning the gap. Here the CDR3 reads CASSIGEPFYGYTF. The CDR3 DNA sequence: TGTGCCAGCAGTATTGGGGAGCCGTTTTATGGCTACACCTTC.

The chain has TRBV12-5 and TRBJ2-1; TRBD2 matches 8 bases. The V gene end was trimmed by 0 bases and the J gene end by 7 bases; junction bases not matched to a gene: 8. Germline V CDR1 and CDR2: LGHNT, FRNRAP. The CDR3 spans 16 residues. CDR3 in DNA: TGTGCTAGTGGTTTGGTGCTCGGGACTAGGCAAAATGAGCAGTTCTTC. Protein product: CASGLVLGTRQNEQFF.

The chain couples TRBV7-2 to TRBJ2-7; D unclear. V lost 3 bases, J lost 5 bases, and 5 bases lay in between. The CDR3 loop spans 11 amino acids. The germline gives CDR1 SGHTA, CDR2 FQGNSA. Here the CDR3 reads CASSLANEQYF. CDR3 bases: TGTGCCAGCAGCTTGGCCAACGAGCAGTACTTC.

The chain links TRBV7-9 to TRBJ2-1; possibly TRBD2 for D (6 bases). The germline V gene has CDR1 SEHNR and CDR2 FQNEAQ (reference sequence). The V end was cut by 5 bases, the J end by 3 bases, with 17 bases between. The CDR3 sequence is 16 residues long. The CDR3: CASSPRATSIYNEQFF. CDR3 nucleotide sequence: TGTGCCAGCAGCCCCAGGGCGACTAGTATCTACAATGAGCAGTTCTTC.